This T cell receptor beta chain stems from a study of shared clonotypes between healthy human individuals. Background on the study: A couple of women and three men aged 18 to 49 made up the donors. General study results and limits: The study found lower generation probabilities in non-shared clonotypes than in those shared by all four donors.

V was cut by 3 bases and J by 2 bases, with 21 bases left in between. The CDR3 is made up of 17 amino acids. Germline lookup yields CDR1 SGDLS and CDR2 YYNGEE. Every immunoSEQ plate was one replicate of a subset's evenly spread DNA. Profiling relied on immunoSEQ multiplex PCR, and the TCRdb table lists in-frame clones only, not all of them. This table has hundreds of thousands of clones, 90% to 97% appearing once. This clone is a singleton in its sample. Its matching antigen is unknown. Naive CD8 cells lacked CD45RO and underwent positive selection for CCR7, leaving out terminally differentiated effector memory CD45RA+ cells.

The sample was naive CD8+ T cells sorted from blood. This clonotype was obtained from a woman aged 25 to 39 in good health. V is TRBV9 and J is TRBJ2-7, with D possibly TRBD1 on 6 matching bases. The CDR3 spells CASSEGHLAQGAYEQYF. The CDR3, as DNA: TGTGCCAGCAGCGAGGGACATTTAGCGCAAGGTGCCTACGAGCAGTACTTC.